This T cell receptor beta chain derives from a study of blood T cell repertoires in COVID-19. The wider study: Researchers got acute and convalescent COVID-19 samples from the United States, Italy and Spain. T cells, B-cell-depleted T cells, or PBMCs provided the cDNA or gDNA that served as material.

Per the original data handling: Quantification of nucleated cells was approximated via reference gene primer amplification. The assay was immunoSEQ multiplex PCR, and TCRdb's table has in-frame clones only and misses some. D and trimming were read from the DNA, whereas the V and J calls and clone size are those reported in that table. In the table there are roughly 68,000 clones, roughly 88% of which are singletons. V was pared by 0 bases and J by 8 bases, with 8 bases between. CDR3 size: 13 residues. The germline CDR1 and CDR2 sequences are MGHRA and YSYEKL. This receptor was taken from a man in his fifties with acute or convalescent COVID-19. The specimen was peripheral blood. The chain employs TRBV4-1 and TRBJ2-1; tentative D call: TRBD1 (5 bases). The CDR3 DNA is TGCGCCAGCAGCCAAGATAGGGGATATGAGCAGTTCTTC. It encodes CASSQDRGYEQFF.